The sequence of this T cell receptor beta chain was determined in a study of cytomegalovirus exposure and HLA in healthy donors. The study sampled nominally healthy donors, though unrecorded immune exposures were likely. The PCR contained 60 Vbeta and 13 Jbeta primers. Using immunoSEQ multiplex PCR, the repertoire was profiled, and TCRdb retains in-frame clones only, with some absent. The sample lists 85,000 to 90,000 clones, approximately 76% occurring once. Per the germline V gene, CDR1 is MNHEY and CDR2 is SVGAGI. Deletions cut 6 bases from V and 2 bases from J, with 11 bases between. The CDR3 is 14 amino acids.

The genes are TRBV6-5 and TRBJ1-5, with D tentatively TRBD1 (6 bases). Input material: PBMCs. This TCR was sampled from a man younger than 40 in good health and CMV-seropositive. CDR3 DNA: TGTGCCAGCAGAACAGGGAATGGCAATCAGCCCCAGCATTTT. Amino acids: CASRTGNGNQPQHF.